What follows are 15 T cell receptor beta chains derived from one specimen sequenced in a study of blood T cell repertoires in COVID-19. The method was immunoSEQ multiplex PCR; TCRdb's version includes in-frame clones alone and lacks a portion of them. Of some 100,000 clones in the sample, around 87% are singletons; the top ten hold roughly 12%. The sequenced sample was peripheral blood. The receptors originated from a woman in her thirties with acute or convalescent COVID-19.

The count of this clone is one. The rearrangement joins TRBV18 to TRBJ1-1, with D hard to call. V was cut by 6 bases and J by 4 bases, with 6 bases left in between. Germline lookup yields CDR1 KGHSH and CDR2 LQKENI. The CDR3 consists of 11 residues. CDR3 sequence: CASSLSTEAFF. CDR3 bases: TGTGCCAGCTCCCTGAGCACTGAAGCTTTCTTT.

The chain uses TRBV7-3 and TRBJ1-1, with 8 bases fitting TRBD1. Germline V gene lookup returns CDR1 SGHTA and CDR2 FQGTGA. The junction had 3 bases not matched to a gene; V was cut back by 2 bases and J by 1 base. The CDR3 extends over 15 amino acids. The CDR3 coding sequence is TGTGCCAGCAGCTTATCAGGGGGCGCGAACACTGAAGCTTTCTTT. Amino acids: CASSLSGGANTEAFF.

In its sample, this clone was seen once. V and J are TRBV19 and TRBJ1-1; 7 bases align to TRBD1. Germline CDR1 reads LNHDA; CDR2 reads SQIVND (reference sequence). This CDR3 spans 12 amino acids. The V and J ends lost 4 bases and 7 bases, in that order; junction bases with no gene match: 3. CDR3 DNA: TGTGCCAGTAGTAGGGGGACAGTTGAAGCTTTCTTT. Protein sequence: CASSRGTVEAFF.

The genes are TRBV5-6 and TRBJ2-3, with 7 bases aligning to TRBD1. Trimming cost V 4 bases and J 0 bases; bases outside gene matches: 5. Germline CDR1 reads SGHDT; CDR2 reads YYEEEE. The CDR3 runs to 15 residues. The DNA of the CDR3 is TGTGCCAGCAGCGGAAGGGGGCTTAGCACAGATACGCAGTATTTT. This encodes CASSGRGLSTDTQYF.

Of note for this clone: The same CDR3 can be traced to other DNA sequences in this sample. V is TRBV29-1 and J is TRBJ2-1; TRBD2 agrees at 12 bases. The junction had 4 bases not matched to a gene; V was cut back by 6 bases and J by 4 bases. Germline V gives CDR1 SQVTM, CDR2 ANQGSEA. The length of the CDR3 is 14 residues. CDR3 in DNA: TGCAGCGTAACCGGGACTAGCGGGTACAATGAGCAGTTCTTC. It codes for CSVTGTSGYNEQFF.

The chain uses TRBV19 and TRBJ1-1; possible D gene TRBD1, 6 bases. V was pared by 6 bases and J by 1 base, with 15 bases between. This CDR3 comprises 15 residues. CDR1 and CDR2 (germline): LNHDA, SQIVND (reference sequence). CDR3 in DNA: TGTGCCAGTAGCCCCGGGACACTAACGAACACTGAAGCTTTCTTT. Its protein is CASSPGTLTNTEAFF.

This clone was counted a single time. This sequence joins TRBV7-8 and TRBJ2-1, with D perhaps TRBD2 (6 bases). V lost 4 bases, J lost 10 bases, and 17 bases lay in between. In germline, CDR1 is SGHVS, CDR2 FQNEAQ. The CDR3 runs 14 residues. The CDR3 bases are TGTGCCAGCAGCTCCCCCACCTTTGCGGGGGAGCAGTTCTTC. Its protein is CASSSPTFAGEQFF.

This clone was picked up a small number of times. The chain carries TRBV7-9 and TRBJ2-7; D is unclear. CDR3 size: 14 residues. V was pared by 5 bases and J by 3 bases, with 14 bases between. Germline-derived CDR1 and CDR2 are SEHNR and FQNEAQ (reference sequence). This CDR3 reads CASSHSRSLYEQYF. For the CDR3, the DNA is TGTGCCAGCAGCCACTCCCGGTCGCTCTACGAGCAGTACTTC.

This clone was seen a single time. The chain joins TRBV27 to TRBJ1-1; 7 bases fit TRBD1. Trimming cost V 10 bases and J 4 bases; bases outside gene matches: 6. Germline CDR1 reads MNHEY; CDR2 reads SMNVEV (reference sequence). The CDR3 is made up of 12 amino acids. This chain's CDR3 is CATRGQSTEAFF. In DNA, the CDR3 is TGTGCCACCCGGGGACAGTCCACTGAAGCTTTCTTT.

This chain links TRBV7-9 with TRBJ2-2, with D tentatively TRBD2 (7 bases). Germline assignment: CDR1 SEHNR and CDR2 FQNEAQ (reference sequence). The CDR3 extends over 17 amino acids. Trimming took 4 bases from V and 1 from J, leaving 16 bases between them. The CDR3: CASSSPGGRGNTGELFF. The CDR3 DNA follows: TGTGCCAGCAGCTCCCCGGGGGGCAGGGGGAACACCGGGGAGCTGTTTTTT.

This sequence joins TRBV2 and TRBJ2-7, with 7 bases fitting TRBD1. CDR1 and CDR2 (germline): SNHLY, FYNNEI. V was clipped by 8 bases and J by 0 bases; unmatched bases: 7. CDR3 length equals 14 residues. CDR3 protein: CASFMTGSSYEQYF. In DNA, the CDR3 is TGTGCCAGCTTTATGACAGGGAGCTCCTACGAGCAGTACTTC.

The gene calls are TRBV29-1 and TRBJ2-4; 7 nucleotides agree with TRBD1. Per the germline V gene, CDR1 is SQVTM and CDR2 is ANQGSEA. The CDR3 sequence is 11 residues long. V lost 5 bases and J lost 16; bases outside the gene matches: 11. CDR3 DNA sequence: TGCAGCGTTTTTGTCGGGGACAGAAATTACTTC. Translated: CSVFVGDRNYF.

In its sample, this clone was seen a few times. This chain links TRBV12-5 with TRBJ2-1, with TRBD1 identical over 9 bases. The V gene end was trimmed by 1 base and the J gene end by 10 bases; junction bases not matched to a gene: 5. Germline CDR1 is LGHNT and CDR2 is FRNRAP. CDR3 size: 14 residues. CDR3 protein: CASGLDRGLGEQFF. Here the CDR3 DNA reads TGTGCTAGTGGTTTGGACAGGGGGCTGGGGGAGCAGTTCTTC.

The chain uses TRBV10-3 and TRBJ2-7; D may be TRBD1 (6 bases). Germline CDR1 reads ENHRY; CDR2 reads SYGVKD. The germline V and J ends were trimmed by 2 bases and 1 base, with 9 bases remaining between them. The CDR3 totals 14 residues. The CDR3 reads CAISEGQPSYEQYF. The CDR3 nucleotides are TGTGCCATCAGTGAGGGACAGCCATCCTACGAGCAGTACTTC.

The rearrangement joins TRBV29-1 to TRBJ2-7; TRBD1 matches 8 bases. This CDR3 spans 12 amino acids. J was trimmed by 3 bases and V by 4 bases; bases with no gene match: 2. Germline V lookup: CDR1 SQVTM, CDR2 ANQGSEA. The CDR3 loop is CSVGTGIYEQYF. The CDR3 bases are TGCAGCGTTGGGACAGGGATCTACGAGCAGTACTTC.